This T cell receptor beta chain originates from a study of beta chain features in type 1 diabetes. Across the study: The examined sorted cells totaled some 99 million across samples. Findings and limits, study-wide: Patients showed naive, central memory and Treg TCRB repertoires that appeared more similar than those of healthy donors. In these data, an HLA type influence on TCRB rearrangement remained unresolved. Type 1 diabetes patients showed a moderate but significant shortening of TCRB CDR3s in all four CD4+ subsets.

The CDR3 has 13 amino acids. Trimming took off 1 base at V and 4 bases at J, with 7 bases between the two ends. Germline V gene lookup returns CDR1 LNHNV and CDR2 YYDKDF (reference sequence). Isolated RNA was reverse transcribed in full, so expressed TCRB transcripts were sequenced. The repertoire was sequenced with immunoSEQ multiplex PCR; TCRdb's copy has only in-frame clones and lacks some. The sample consists of some 660,000 clones, around an eighth of them appearing once. This clone was counted between two and nine times. The antigen is unknown. The sequencing sample was made of naive CD4+ T cells from blood. The chain combines TRBV15 with TRBJ1-2, with unresolved D. The clonotype was recovered from a man between 18 and 35 years old with type 1 diabetes. CDR3 coding DNA: TGTGCCACCAGCAGAGCCCGAGGCTATGGCTACACCTTC. This encodes CATSRARGYGYTF.